The 12 T cell receptor beta chains given below trace back to one sample, sequenced in a study of neurological immune-mediated disorders. TCRdb independently ran MiXCR on the 5' RACE reads; one entry per CDR3 protein. The table has about 90,000 distinct CDR3 sequences, less than 15% seen once. As for time point: longitudinal time-point 2. The sequencing input was PBMCs. The receptors come from a female donor with HTLV-1-associated myelopathy (HAM/TSP).

As regards this clonotype: Possible read error: a much larger clone is one base away. This chain links TRBV7-8 with TRBJ2-7, with a weak D call TRBD2 (6 bases). CDR3 length: 11 amino acids. Germline values: CDR1 SGHVS, CDR2 FQNEAQ. DNA for the CDR3: TGTGCCACCACGTGGGGGGTCGAGCAGTGCTTC. Translated: CATTWGVEQCF.

At least ten counts were recorded for this clonotype. The chain joins TRBV5-1 to TRBJ2-4; 8 bases align to TRBD2. The V gene end was trimmed by 0 bases and the J gene end by 1 base; junction bases not matched to a gene: 6. This CDR3 is built from 17 residues. Germline lookup yields CDR1 SGHRS and CDR2 YFSETQ. Here the CDR3 reads CASSLAVAGTAKNIQYF. CDR3 DNA sequence: TGCGCCAGCAGCTTGGCAGTAGCGGGGACCGCCAAAAACATTCAGTACTTC.

V and J are TRBV5-1 and TRBJ2-6; 14 positions match TRBD2. From germline, CDR1 is SGHRS and CDR2 YFSETQ. V was clipped by 7 bases and J by 2 bases; unmatched bases: 2. The CDR3 is 16 amino acids. CDR3 sequence: CASGTSGGTGANVLTF. The DNA for the CDR3 is TGCGCCAGCGGGACTAGCGGGGGAACTGGGGCCAACGTCCTGACTTTC.

This clonotype was observed at least ten times. The chain couples TRBV11-1 to TRBJ2-7, with no clear D. This CDR3 contains 12 residues. The V and J ends lost 2 bases and 6 bases respectively, with 8 bases between them. Germline CDR1 and CDR2: SGHAT and FQDESV (reference sequence). DNA of the CDR3: TGTGCCAGCAGCTTATCGAGTGGCGAGCAGTACTTC. Translated, it gives CASSLSSGEQYF.

This clonotype was seen ten or more times. The CDR3 protein is CASSSLLAGGANEQFF. The CDR3 DNA is TGTGCCAGCAGCTCTCTACTAGCGGGGGGAGCAAATGAGCAGTTCTTC. This rearrangement joins TRBV5-6 to TRBJ2-1, with 12 nucleotides matching TRBD2. This CDR3 comprises 16 residues. The germline CDR1 and CDR2 sequences are SGHDT and YYEEEE. J lost 7 bases, V lost 3 bases, and 8 bases had no gene match.

This clonotype was picked up many times. The V and J genes are TRBV6-6 and TRBJ1-1; D is possibly TRBD1 (5 bases). The ends were cut back, 6 bases at V and 1 base at J, with 9 bases in the middle. The CDR3 length is 13 residues. Germline CDR1 is MNHNY and CDR2 is SVGAGI (reference sequence). The chain's CDR3 is CASRATGNTEAFF. CDR3 nucleotide sequence: TGTGCCAGCAGAGCTACAGGGAACACTGAAGCTTTCTTT.

This clonotype has a count of ten or more. The rearrangement uses TRBV7-8 and TRBJ2-3; 10 bases are a match to TRBD1. The junction had 5 bases not matched to a gene; V was cut back by 5 bases and J by 6 bases. Germline V lookup: CDR1 SGHVS, CDR2 FQNEAQ. CDR3 length: 14 residues. The CDR3 region is CASSDRGQGDTQYF. DNA for the CDR3: TGTGCCAGCAGCGACCGGGGACAGGGGGATACGCAGTATTTT.

This clonotype was seen at least ten times. This chain links TRBV5-1 with TRBJ2-2, with 8 bases aligning to TRBD1. The CDR3 sequence is 14 residues long. The junction had 1 base not matched to a gene; V was cut back by 1 base and J by 5 bases. Germline CDR1 and CDR2: SGHRS and YFSETQ. CDR3 region: CASSLRQGTGELFF. DNA for the CDR3: TGCGCCAGCAGCTTGCGACAGGGGACCGGGGAGCTGTTTTTT.

This clonotype was detected many times. The chain joins TRBV18 to TRBJ1-1; maybe TRBD1 (5 bases). Between the trimmed V and J ends, which lost 6 bases and 1 base, there was a span of 12 bases. CDR1 and CDR2 (germline): KGHSH, LQKENI. The length of the CDR3 is 14 residues. The CDR3 spells CASSVGGSNTEAFF. CDR3 coding DNA: TGTGCCAGCTCCGTCGGGGGGTCGAACACTGAAGCTTTCTTT.

The table lists this clonotype with many counts. V gene TRBV12-3 or TRBV12-4 combines with J gene TRBJ1-4; D might be TRBD1 (5 bases). V lost 3 bases to trimming and J lost 0 bases, with 14 bases between them. The CDR3 consists of 17 residues. CDR3 amino acids: CASSFFRGDSTNEKLFF. As DNA, the CDR3 is TGTGCCAGCAGTTTTTTTAGGGGCGACTCAACTAATGAAAAACTGTTTTTT.

This clonotype was counted ten times or more. The rearrangement links TRBV6-1 to TRBJ2-2; 8 positions match TRBD1. The length of the CDR3 is 15 residues. From germline, CDR1 is MNHNS and CDR2 SASEGT. J lost 3 bases, V lost 6 bases, and 6 bases had no gene match. The CDR3 DNA reads TGTGCCAGCAGCAGAGACAGGGGTTACACCGGGGAGCTGTTTTTT. Amino acids: CASSRDRGYTGELFF.

The table lists this clonotype with many counts. This chain joins TRBV7-3 and TRBJ2-3, with D possibly TRBD1 on 6 matching bases. The V end was cut by 5 bases, the J end by 3 bases, with 15 bases between. Germline CDR1 is SGHTA and CDR2 is FQGTGA. This CDR3 comprises 15 residues. CDR3 sequence: CASSHSGTPTDTQYF. CDR3 nucleotide sequence: TGTGCCAGCAGCCATTCCGGGACACCAACAGATACGCAGTATTTT.